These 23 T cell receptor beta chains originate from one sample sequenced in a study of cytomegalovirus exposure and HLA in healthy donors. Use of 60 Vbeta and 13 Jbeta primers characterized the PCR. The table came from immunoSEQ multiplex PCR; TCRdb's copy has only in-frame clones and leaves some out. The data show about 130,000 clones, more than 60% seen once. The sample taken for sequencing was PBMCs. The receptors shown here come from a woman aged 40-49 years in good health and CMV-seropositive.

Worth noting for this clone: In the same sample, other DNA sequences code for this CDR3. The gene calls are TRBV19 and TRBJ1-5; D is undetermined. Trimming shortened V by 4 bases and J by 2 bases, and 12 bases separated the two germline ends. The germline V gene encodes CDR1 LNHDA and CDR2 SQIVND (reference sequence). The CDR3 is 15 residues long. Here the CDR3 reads CASSSSGRRNQPQHF. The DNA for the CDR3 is TGTGCCAGTAGTAGTTCGGGGAGGCGCAATCAGCCCCAGCATTTT.

The chain's CDR3 is CASSPGQKWYTEAFF. The CDR3 bases are TGTGCCAGCAGCCCCGGACAGAAGTGGTACACTGAAGCTTTCTTT. The chain is built from TRBV7-9 and TRBJ1-1; D perhaps matches TRBD1 (6 bases). V was cut by 5 bases and J by 3 bases, with 16 bases left in between. Germline values: CDR1 SEHNR, CDR2 FQNEAQ (reference sequence). This CDR3 spans 15 amino acids. Complete variable domain (other parts from reference TRBV7-9 and TRBJ1-1): DTGVSQNPRHKITKRGQNVTFRCDPISEHNRLYWYRQTLGQGPEFLTYFQNEAQLEKSRLLSDRFSAERPKGSFSTLEIQRTEQGDSAMYLCASSPGQKWYTEAFFGQGTRLTVV.

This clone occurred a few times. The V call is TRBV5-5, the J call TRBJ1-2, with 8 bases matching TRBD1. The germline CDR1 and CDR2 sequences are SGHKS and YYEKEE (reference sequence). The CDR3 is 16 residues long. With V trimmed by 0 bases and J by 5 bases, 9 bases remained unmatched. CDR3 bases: TGTGCCAGCAGCTTGGAGACAGGGGTACAAGCTTATGGCTACACCTTC. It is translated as CASSLETGVQAYGYTF.

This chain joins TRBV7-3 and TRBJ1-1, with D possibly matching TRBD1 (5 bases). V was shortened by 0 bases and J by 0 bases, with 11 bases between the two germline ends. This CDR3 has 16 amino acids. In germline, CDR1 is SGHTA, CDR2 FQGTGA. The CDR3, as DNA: TGTGCCAGCAGCTTAACTGGTGGCAGGGTGAACACTGAAGCTTTCTTT. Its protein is CASSLTGGRVNTEAFF.

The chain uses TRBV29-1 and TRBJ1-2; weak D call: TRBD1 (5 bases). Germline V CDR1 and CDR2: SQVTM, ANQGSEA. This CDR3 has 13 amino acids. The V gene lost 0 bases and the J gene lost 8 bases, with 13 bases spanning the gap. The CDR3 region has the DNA TGCAGCGTTGAAGATCATAAGCGGGGGGGCTACACCTTC. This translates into CSVEDHKRGGYTF.

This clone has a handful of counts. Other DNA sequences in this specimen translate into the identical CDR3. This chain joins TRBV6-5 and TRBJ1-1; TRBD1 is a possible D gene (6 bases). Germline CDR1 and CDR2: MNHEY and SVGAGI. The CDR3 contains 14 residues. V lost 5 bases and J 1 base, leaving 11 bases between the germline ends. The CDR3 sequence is CASSEGGRNTEAFF. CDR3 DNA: TGTGCCAGCAGTGAGGGGGGGAGGAACACTGAAGCTTTCTTT.

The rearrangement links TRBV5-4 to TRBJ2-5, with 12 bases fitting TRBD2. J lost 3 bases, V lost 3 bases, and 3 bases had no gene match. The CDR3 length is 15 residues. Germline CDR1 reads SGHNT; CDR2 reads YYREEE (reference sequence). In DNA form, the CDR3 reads TGTGCCAGCAGCTCCCGACTAGCGGGGGAAGAGACCCAGTACTTC. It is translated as CASSSRLAGEETQYF.

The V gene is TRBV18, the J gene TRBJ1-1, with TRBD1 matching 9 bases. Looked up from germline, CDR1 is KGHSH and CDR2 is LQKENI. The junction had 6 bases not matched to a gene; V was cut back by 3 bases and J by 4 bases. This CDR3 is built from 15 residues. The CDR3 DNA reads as TGTGCCAGCTCACCCGCGACAGGGGGAATCACTGAAGCTTTCTTT. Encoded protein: CASSPATGGITEAFF.

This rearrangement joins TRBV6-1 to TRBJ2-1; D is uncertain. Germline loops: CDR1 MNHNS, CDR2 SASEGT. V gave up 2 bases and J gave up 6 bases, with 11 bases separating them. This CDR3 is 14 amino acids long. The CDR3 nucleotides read TGTGCCAGCAGTGAAAACGGAGCCCGCAATGAGCAGTTCTTC. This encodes CASSENGARNEQFF.

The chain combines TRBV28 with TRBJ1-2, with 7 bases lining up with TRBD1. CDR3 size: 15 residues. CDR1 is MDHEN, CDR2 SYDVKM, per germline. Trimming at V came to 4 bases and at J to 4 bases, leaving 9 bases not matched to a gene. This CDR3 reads CASSSPQGNGYGYTF. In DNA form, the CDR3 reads TGTGCCAGCAGTTCCCCACAGGGGAACGGCTATGGCTACACCTTC.

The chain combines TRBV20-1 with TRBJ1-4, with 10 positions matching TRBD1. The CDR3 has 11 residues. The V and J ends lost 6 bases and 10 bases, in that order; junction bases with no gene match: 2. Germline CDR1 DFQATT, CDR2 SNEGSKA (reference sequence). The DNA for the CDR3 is TGCAGTGCAGGACAGGGGGGAAAACTGTTTTTT. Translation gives CSAGQGGKLFF.

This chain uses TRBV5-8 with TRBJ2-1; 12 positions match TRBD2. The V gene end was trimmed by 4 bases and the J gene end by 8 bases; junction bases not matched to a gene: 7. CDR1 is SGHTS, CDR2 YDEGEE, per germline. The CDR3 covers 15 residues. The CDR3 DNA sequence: TGTGCCAGCAGCGTGCTAGCGGGGGGGCGCGATGAGCAGTTCTTC. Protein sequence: CASSVLAGGRDEQFF.

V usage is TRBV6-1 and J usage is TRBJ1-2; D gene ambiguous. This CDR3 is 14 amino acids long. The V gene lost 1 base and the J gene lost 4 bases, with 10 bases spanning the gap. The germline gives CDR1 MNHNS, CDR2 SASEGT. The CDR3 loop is CASSEVGGFYGYTF. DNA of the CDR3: TGTGCCAGCAGTGAAGTCGGAGGTTTCTATGGCTACACCTTC.

CDR3 region: CASSRMTGMNEQYF. CDR3 nucleotides: TGTGCCAGCAGCCGTATGACAGGGATGAACGAGCAGTACTTC. This chain links TRBV9 with TRBJ2-7, with 7 positions matching TRBD1. The CDR3 covers 14 residues. V shed 4 bases and J 5 bases; nucleotides not matched to a gene: 9. CDR1 is SGDLS and CDR2 is YYNGEE in the germline V gene. Looking up the rest from reference TRBV9 and TRBJ2-7 gives the full variable domain: DSGVTQTPKHLITATGQRVTLRCSPRSGDLSVYWYQQSLDQGLQFLIQYYNGEERAKGNILERFSAQQFPDLHSELNLSSLELGDSALYFCASSRMTGMNEQYFGPGTRLTVT.

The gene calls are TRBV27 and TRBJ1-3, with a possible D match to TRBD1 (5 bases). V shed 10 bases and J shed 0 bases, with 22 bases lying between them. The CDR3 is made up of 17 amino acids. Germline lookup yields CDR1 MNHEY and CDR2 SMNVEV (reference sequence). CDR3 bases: TGTGCCAAGCAGGGTATCCCGTTCCCCTTCTCTGGAAACACCATATATTTT. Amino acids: CAKQGIPFPFSGNTIYF.

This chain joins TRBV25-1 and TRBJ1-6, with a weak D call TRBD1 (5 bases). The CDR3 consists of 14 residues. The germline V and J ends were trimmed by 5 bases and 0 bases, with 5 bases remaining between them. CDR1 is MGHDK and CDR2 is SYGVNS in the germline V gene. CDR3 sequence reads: CASSRGSYNSPLHF. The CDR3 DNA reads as TGTGCCAGCAGTAGGGGCTCCTATAATTCACCCCTCCACTTT.

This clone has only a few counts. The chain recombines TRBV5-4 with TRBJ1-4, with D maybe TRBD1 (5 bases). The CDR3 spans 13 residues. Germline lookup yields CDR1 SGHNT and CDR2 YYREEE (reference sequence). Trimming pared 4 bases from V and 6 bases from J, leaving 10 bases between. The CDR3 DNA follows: TGTGCCAGCAGCCAGGGCCTTTATGAAAAACTGTTTTTT. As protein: CASSQGLYEKLFF.

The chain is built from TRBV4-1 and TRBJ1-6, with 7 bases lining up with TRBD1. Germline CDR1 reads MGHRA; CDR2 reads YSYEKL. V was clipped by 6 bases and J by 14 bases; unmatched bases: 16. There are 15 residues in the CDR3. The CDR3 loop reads CASRHVGQSQGALHF. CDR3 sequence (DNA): TGCGCCAGCAGGCACGTGGGGCAGTCGCAGGGGGCCCTCCACTTT.

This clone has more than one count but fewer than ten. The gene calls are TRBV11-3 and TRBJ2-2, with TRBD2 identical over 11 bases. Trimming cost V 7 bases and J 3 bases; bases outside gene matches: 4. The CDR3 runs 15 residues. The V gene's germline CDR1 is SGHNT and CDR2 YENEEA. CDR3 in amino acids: CASTEGLADTGELFF. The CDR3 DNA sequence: TGTGCCAGCACCGAGGGACTAGCGGACACCGGGGAGCTGTTTTTT.

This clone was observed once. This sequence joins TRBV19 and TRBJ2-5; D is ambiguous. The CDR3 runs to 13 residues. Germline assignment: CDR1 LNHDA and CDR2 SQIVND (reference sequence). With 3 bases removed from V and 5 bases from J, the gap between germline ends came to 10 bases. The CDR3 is CASSINIIETQYF. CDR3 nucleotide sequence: TGTGCCAGTAGTATTAACATTATCGAGACCCAGTACTTC.

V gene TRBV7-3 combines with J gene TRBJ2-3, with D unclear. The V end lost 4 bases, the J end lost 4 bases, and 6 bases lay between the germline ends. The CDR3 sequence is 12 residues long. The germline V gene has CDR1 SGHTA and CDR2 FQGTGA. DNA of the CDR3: TGTGCCAGCAGCTCATCGGCAGATACGCAGTATTTT. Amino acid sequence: CASSSSADTQYF.

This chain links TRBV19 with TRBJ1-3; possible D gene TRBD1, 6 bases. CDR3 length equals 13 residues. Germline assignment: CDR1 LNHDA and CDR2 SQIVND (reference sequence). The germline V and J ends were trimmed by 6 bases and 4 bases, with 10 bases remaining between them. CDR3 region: CASSGQSGNTIYF. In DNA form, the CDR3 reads TGTGCCAGTAGCGGACAGTCCGGAAACACCATATATTTT.

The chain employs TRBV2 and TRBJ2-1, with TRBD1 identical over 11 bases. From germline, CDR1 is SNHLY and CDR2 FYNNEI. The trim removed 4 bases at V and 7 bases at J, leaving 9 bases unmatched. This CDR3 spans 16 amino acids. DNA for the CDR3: TGTGCCAGCAGTGCAAATACCGGGACAGGGGGGAATGAGCAGTTCTTC. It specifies CASSANTGTGGNEQFF.